This T cell receptor (beta chain) came from a study of alternative splicing in chronic myeloid leukemia remission (dated by TCRdb to the early 2020s). For the study in its entirety: RNA sequencing was used to profile peripheral blood from chronic-phase CML patients at diagnosis and at remission, and the results were compared with those from healthy donors. The median age was about 53 years at diagnosis, under 60 at remission and over 35 for the healthy controls. In terms of female/male counts, the diagnosis samples were 11/5, the remission samples were 8/3 and the controls were 2/4. Trizol was used to extract total RNA from peripheral blood mononuclear cells of diagnosis, remission and control samples.

As to this clonotype: Its target antigen remains unknown.

The full study reports these points: At remission, blood cell composition was found to be reconfigured to resemble that of lymphoid cell-enriched normal controls. Blood cell composition differed strongly depending on the timepoint, moving from an enrichment of myeloid progenitors at diagnosis to an enrichment of mature lymphoid cells at remission.

The method behind the library was bulk RNA-seq. The TruSeq Stranded RNA sample prep kit was used to generate libraries of poly-A-enriched mRNA from an input of around 1 ug total RNA. Every sample was sequenced in triplicate, with paired-end sequencing run on a HiSeq 2500. A read length of 125 nucleotides per mate was used for RNA-seq. From the authors' description of their analysis: Reads were trimmed and aligned to hg38 with STAR v2.7, with quality control by FASTQC, RSeQC and multiqc. Salmon 0.14.1 was used to quantify gene expression levels as transcripts per million (TPM). The results of principal component analysis suggested that neither trial, library batch, sequencing batch, treatment regimen nor sex drove the transcriptomic profiles. Each CDR3 protein sequence appears as one entry after TCRdb reprocessed the reads, and no DNA is included. The V and J calls, along with clone size, are taken from TCRdb and not from the paper's own processing. A total of 350 to 400 distinct CDR3 sequences appear in this sample, approximately 98% of them only once. Around 6.1% of the sample is taken by the ten largest.

The CDR3 sequence holds 17 residues, the cysteine and phenylalanine included. The protein alone is recorded here. Per the germline V gene (reference sequence), LGHDT is the CDR1 and YNNKEL is the CDR2. As normal controls, peripheral blood was provided by six healthy donors. The origin of this receptor is a person in their thirties or forties in good health. Sequences were obtained from PBMCs. Recombination linked TRBV3-1 to TRBJ1-1. CDR3 region: CASSQVAGRRQRTEAFF.